This is a list of T cell receptor beta chains from one sample in a study of blood T cells in healthy people across ages. TCRdb independently ran MiXCR on the 5' RACE reads; one entry per CDR3 protein. Among some 1 million distinct CDR3 sequences, more than 35% were seen once, and the ten largest hold approximately 17%. Sequenced sample: blood. The receptors shown here come from a woman aged 60 to 75 in good health. CDR3s leave out the opening cysteine and the closing phenylalanine or tryptophan.

V: TRBV3-1; J: TRBJ2-5; CDR3: ASSRIKRLAGYNEQY
V: TRBV24-1; J: TRBJ2-7; CDR3: ATSDAGTSGYEQY
V: TRBV27; J: TRBJ2-5; CDR3: ASGFLGGEETQY
V: TRBV4-2; J: TRBJ2-1; CDR3: ASSQGAGGRGNEQF
V: TRBV9; J: TRBJ2-3; CDR3: ASSVGLAGVHTQY
V: TRBV7-9; J: TRBJ2-7; CDR3: ASSPTPRTGSYEQY
V: TRBV7-2; J: TRBJ1-4; CDR3: ASRNTGGEKPF
V: TRBV4-1; J: TRBJ2-1; CDR3: ASSHGLASTYNEQF
V: TRBV27; J: TRBJ2-3; CDR3: ASSFRSGRAYKRTDTQY
V: TRBV13; J: TRBJ2-1; CDR3: ASTPEGSYNEQF
V: TRBV5-1; J: TRBJ1-2; CDR3: ASTFGDRSYGYT
V: TRBV5-6; J: TRBJ2-5; CDR3: ASSLGSAETQY
V: TRBV3-1; J: TRBJ2-7; CDR3: ASSQDRGTGYLLSYEQY
V: TRBV7-2; J: NA; CDR3: ASSYTATEQY
V: TRBV27; J: TRBJ2-3; CDR3: ASQDRVTDTQY
V: TRBV20-1; J: TRBJ2-7; CDR3: SARDRPTNYEQY
V: TRBV20-1; J: TRBJ2-5; CDR3: SARDEAGETQY
V: TRBV3-1; J: TRBJ1-2; CDR3: ASSRDPWRDYT
V: TRBV20-1; J: TRBJ2-1; CDR3: SANSGVNNEQF
V: TRBV19; J: TRBJ2-4; CDR3: ASSPSSGRRIGEQY
V: TRBV5-1; J: TRBJ2-7; CDR3: ASSYRGRDYEQY
V: TRBV6-1; J: TRBJ2-3; CDR3: ASIRGLAGTDTQY
V: TRBV3-1; J: TRBJ2-1; CDR3: ASSRKGGRAYEQF
V: TRBV15; J: TRBJ2-5; CDR3: ATNRGRGETQY
V: TRBV28; J: TRBJ1-2; CDR3: ATRTGGVSVYGYT